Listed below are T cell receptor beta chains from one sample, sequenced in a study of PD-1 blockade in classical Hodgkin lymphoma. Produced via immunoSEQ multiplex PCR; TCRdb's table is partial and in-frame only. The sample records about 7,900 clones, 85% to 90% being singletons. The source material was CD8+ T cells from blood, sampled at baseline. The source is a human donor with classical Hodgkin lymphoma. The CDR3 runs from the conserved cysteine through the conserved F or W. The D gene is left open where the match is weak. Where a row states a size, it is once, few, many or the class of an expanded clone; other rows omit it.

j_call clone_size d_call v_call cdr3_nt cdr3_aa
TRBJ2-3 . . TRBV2 TGTGCCAGCAGTGCAGGGGTCCCAGATACGCAGTATTTT CASSAGVPDTQYF
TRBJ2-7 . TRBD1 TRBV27 TGTGCCAGGAACCGGGACAGAGACTACGAGCAGTACTTC CARNRDRDYEQYF
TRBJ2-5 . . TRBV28 TGTGCCACCTCCTGGTGGGGAGAGACCCAGTACTTC CATSWWGETQYF
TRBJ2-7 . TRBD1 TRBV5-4 TGTGCCAGCAGCTCATCTGACAGGGGATCCTACGAGCAGTACTTC CASSSSDRGSYEQYF
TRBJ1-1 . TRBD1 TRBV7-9 TGTGCCAGCAGCTCACCCGGGACAGGGACAGCTTTCTTT CASSSPGTGTAFF
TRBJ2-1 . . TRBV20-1 TGCAGTGGTGGGATCAATGAGCAGTTCTTC CSGGINEQFF
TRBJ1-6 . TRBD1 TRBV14 TGTGCCAGCAGCCAAGGGCAGGGGGCGCCTGCGTCTTCACCCCTCCACTTT CASSQGQGAPASSPLHF
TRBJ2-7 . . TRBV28 TGTGCCAGCAAGGAGGGGGCAAACGAGCAGTACTTC CASKEGANEQYF
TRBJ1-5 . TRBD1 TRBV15 TGTGCCACTTCCGGGACAGGGACAGGTTATACCAATCAGCCCCAGCATTTT CATSGTGTGYTNQPQHF
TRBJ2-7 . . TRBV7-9 TGTGCCAGCAGCTTAAGTCGCGGTAGCTCCTACGAGCAGTACTTC CASSLSRGSSYEQYF
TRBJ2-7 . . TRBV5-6 TGTGCCAGCAGCGTAAGTTCCGAGCAGTACTTC CASSVSSEQYF
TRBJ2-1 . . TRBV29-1 TGCAGCGTTGAAGATTGGAATGAGCAGTTCTTC CSVEDWNEQFF
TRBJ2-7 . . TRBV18 TGTGCCAGCTCGCGTTCTAGGTGGTACGAGCAGTACTTC CASSRSRWYEQYF
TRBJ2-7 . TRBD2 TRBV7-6 TGTGCCAGCAGCTCAGGACTAGTAGATCACGAGCAGTACTTC CASSSGLVDHEQYF
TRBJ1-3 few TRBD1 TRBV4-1 TGCGCCAGCAGCCAACGGACAGGGGATCCCCCTGGAAACACCATATATTTT CASSQRTGDPPGNTIYF
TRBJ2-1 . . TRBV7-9 TGTGCCAGCAGCTTAGTAGGGGATAGCGACAATGAGCAGTTCTTC CASSLVGDSDNEQFF
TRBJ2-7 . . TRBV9 TGTGCCAGCAGCGTAGAAGGGGGCGAGCAGTACTTC CASSVEGGEQYF
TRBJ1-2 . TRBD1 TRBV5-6 TGTGCCAGCAGCTTAACCTTATCGACAGGGGCGTGGGGTTATGGCTACACCTTC CASSLTLSTGAWGYGYTF
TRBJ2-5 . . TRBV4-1 TGCGCCAGCAGCCAAGTGCCACAAGAGACCCAGTACTTC CASSQVPQETQYF
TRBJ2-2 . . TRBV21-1 TGTGCCAGCAGGCCGGGACAGAAAAACACCGGGGAGCTGTTTTTT CASRPGQKNTGELFF
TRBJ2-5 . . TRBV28 TGTGCCAGCAGCCCCTCTTGGGGGTTGGAGACCCAGTACTTC CASSPSWGLETQYF
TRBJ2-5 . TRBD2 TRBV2 TGTGCCAGCAGTGATTCTAGCGGGGGGACTCAAGAGACCCAGTACTTC CASSDSSGGTQETQYF
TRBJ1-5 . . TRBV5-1 TGCGCCAGCAGCTTGTCGGGGAGTCAGCCCCAGCATTTT CASSLSGSQPQHF
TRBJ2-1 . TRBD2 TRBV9 TGTGCCAGCAGCGTAAAGGGACTAGCGGTCGACAATGAGCAGTTCTTC CASSVKGLAVDNEQFF
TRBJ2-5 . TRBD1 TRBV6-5 TGTGCCAGCAGCCCCGACAGGGGAGATGGAGAGACCCAGTACTTC CASSPDRGDGETQYF
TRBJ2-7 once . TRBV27 TGTGCCAGCAGTTTAGGGAACGAGCAGTACTTC CASSLGNEQYF
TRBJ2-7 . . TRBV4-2 TGTGCCAGCAGCCAAGATTTTTGGGGGGTTAGTTCCTACGAGCAGTACTTC CASSQDFWGVSSYEQYF
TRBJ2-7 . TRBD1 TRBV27 TGTGCCAGCAGTGCCGGGACAGGGTTTCCCTACGAGCAGTACTTC CASSAGTGFPYEQYF
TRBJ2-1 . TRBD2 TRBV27 TGTGCCAGCAGTATATCGGGACTAGCGGGGTACAATGAGCAGTTCTTC CASSISGLAGYNEQFF
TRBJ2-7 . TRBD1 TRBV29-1 TGCAGCGTTGAAGATGGGGACAGGGGAACTTACGAGCAGTACTTC CSVEDGDRGTYEQYF
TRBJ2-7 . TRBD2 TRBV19 TGTGCCAGTAGTATAGCTATGGCGCCGGGACTAGCGGGTCCCTACGAGCAGTACTTC CASSIAMAPGLAGPYEQYF